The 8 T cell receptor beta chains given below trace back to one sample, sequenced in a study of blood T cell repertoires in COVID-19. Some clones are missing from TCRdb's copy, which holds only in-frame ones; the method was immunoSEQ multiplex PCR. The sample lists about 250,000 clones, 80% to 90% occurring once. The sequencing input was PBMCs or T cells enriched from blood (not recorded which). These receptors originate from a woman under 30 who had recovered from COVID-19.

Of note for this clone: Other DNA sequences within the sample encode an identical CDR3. CDR3 in amino acids: CASSGGQGLEETQYF. The CDR3 DNA reads TGTGCCAGCAGCGGCGGACAGGGTTTGGAAGAGACCCAGTACTTC. This rearrangement joins TRBV5-4 to TRBJ2-5, with 8 bases lining up with TRBD1. Trimming took 4 bases from V and 3 from J; bases not matched to a gene: 8. The CDR3 runs 15 residues. Germline V CDR1 and CDR2: SGHNT, YYREEE (reference sequence). Variable domain in full (rest from reference TRBV5-4 and TRBJ2-5): ETGVTQSPTHLIKTRGQQVTLRCSSQSGHNTVSWYQQALGQGPQFIFQYYREEENGRGNFPPRFSGLQFPNYSSELNVNALELDDSALYLCASSGGQGLEETQYFGPGTRLLVL.

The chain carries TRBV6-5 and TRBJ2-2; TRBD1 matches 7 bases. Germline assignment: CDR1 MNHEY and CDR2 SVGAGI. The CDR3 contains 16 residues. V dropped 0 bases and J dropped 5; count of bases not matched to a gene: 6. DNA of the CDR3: TGTGCCAGCAGTTACTCCAAAGGGGACAGAACCGGGGAGCTGTTTTTT. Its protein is CASSYSKGDRTGELFF.

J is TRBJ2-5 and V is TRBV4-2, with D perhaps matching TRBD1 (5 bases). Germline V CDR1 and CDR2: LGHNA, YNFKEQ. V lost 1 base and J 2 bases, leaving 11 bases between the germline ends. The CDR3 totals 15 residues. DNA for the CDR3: TGTGCCAGCAGCCAAGGGAATGGGGCACAAGAGACCCAGTACTTC. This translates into CASSQGNGAQETQYF.

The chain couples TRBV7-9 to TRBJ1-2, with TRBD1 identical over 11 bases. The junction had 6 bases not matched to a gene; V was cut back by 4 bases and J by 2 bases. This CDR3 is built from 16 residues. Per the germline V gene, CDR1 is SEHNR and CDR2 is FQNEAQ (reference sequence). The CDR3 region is CASSSPGQGVNYGYTF. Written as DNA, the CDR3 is TGTGCCAGCAGCTCTCCGGGACAGGGGGTAAACTATGGCTACACCTTC. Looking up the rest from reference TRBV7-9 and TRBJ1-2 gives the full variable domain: DTGVSQNPRHKITKRGQNVTFRCDPISEHNRLYWYRQTLGQGPEFLTYFQNEAQLEKSRLLSDRFSAERPKGSFSTLEIQRTEQGDSAMYLCASSSPGQGVNYGYTFGSGTRLTVV.

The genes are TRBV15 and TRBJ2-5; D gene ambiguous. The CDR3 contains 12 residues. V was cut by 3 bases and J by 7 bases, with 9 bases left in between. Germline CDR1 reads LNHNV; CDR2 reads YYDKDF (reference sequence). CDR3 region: CATSSSLGTQYF. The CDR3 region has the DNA TGTGCCACCAGCAGTTCGCTCGGGACCCAGTACTTC.

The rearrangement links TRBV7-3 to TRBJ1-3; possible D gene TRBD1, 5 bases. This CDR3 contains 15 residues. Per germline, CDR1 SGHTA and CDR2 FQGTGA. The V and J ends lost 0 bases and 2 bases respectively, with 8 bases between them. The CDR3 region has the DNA TGTGCCAGCAGCTTAACGGCAGGGACTGGAAACACCATATATTTT. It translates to CASSLTAGTGNTIYF.

The CDR3 loop reads CASSYFIGERPEAFF. The CDR3 coding sequence is TGTGCCAGCAGTTACTTCATCGGGGAACGTCCTGAAGCTTTCTTT. The rearrangement links TRBV6-5 to TRBJ1-1; no definite D call. Looked up from germline, CDR1 is MNHEY and CDR2 is SVGAGI. V was pared by 1 base and J by 6 bases, with 15 bases between. This CDR3 spans 15 amino acids.

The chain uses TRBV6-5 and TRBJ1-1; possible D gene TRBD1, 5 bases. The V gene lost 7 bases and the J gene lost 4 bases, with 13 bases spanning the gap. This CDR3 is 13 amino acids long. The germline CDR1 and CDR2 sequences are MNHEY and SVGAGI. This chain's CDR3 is CASITPGGTEAFF. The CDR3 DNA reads TGTGCCAGCATAACGCCGGGGGGCACTGAAGCTTTCTTT.